This TCR beta chain appears in the sequencing data of a study of HIV-infected patients and healthy controls. Germline V gives CDR1 SGHRS, CDR2 YFSETQ. J lost 11 bases, V lost 2 bases, and 9 bases had no gene match. The CDR3 runs to 13 residues. TCRdb fed the 5' RACE reads into MiXCR, producing one record per CDR3 protein. The table has about 64,000 distinct CDR3 sequences, about 19% seen once. At least ten counts were recorded for this clonotype. V and J are TRBV5-1 and TRBJ1-1, with 7 bases matching TRBD1. The TCR originated in a human donor in good health. The source material was CD4+ T cells from blood. The CDR3 reads CASSFLAGTDAFF. CDR3 nucleotide sequence: TGCGCCAGCAGCTTTTTGGCCGGGACAGACGCTTTCTTT.